Sequencing of this T cell receptor (beta chain) was carried out in a study of tumor-infiltrating lymphocytes in primary liver carcinoma. Study overall: Samples returned roughly 3.65 to 8 million productive TCRbeta reads, a yield that was similar across tissue types. Findings and limits, study-wide: Tumors significantly exceeded blood in top-250-clone fraction (p = 0.039). Overlap between tumor regions exceeded overlap of tumor with adjacent tissue or blood.

Researchers generated TCR beta cDNA from around 0.55 ug of total RNA, relying on a constant-region primer. ARM-PCR, slightly modified, supplied the TCR beta libraries through three nested multiplex PCR rounds. For approximately 9 cycles apiece, the opening two PCR rounds ran with TRBV1-TRBV30 forward primers and a C-beta reverse primer. TCRdb re-called the multiplex PCR reads through MiXCR, storing one row per CDR3 protein. The repertoire has hundreds of thousands of distinct CDR3 sequences, approximately 54% of them found once; the top ten carry 15% to 20%. Germline DNA was also extracted, and blood RNA was taken from unsorted whole blood. Collection of four milliliters of peripheral blood took place before surgery. This clonotype was counted a single time. The antigen remains undetermined. This CDR3 comprises 16 residues. V was clipped by 7 bases and J by 0 bases, with 17 bases between them.

Material for sequencing was peripheral blood. The chain uses TRBV12-3 or TRBV12-4 and TRBJ2-3, with no clear D. The receptor comes from a woman aged 25 to 39 with primary liver carcinoma and hepatitis B virus infection. CDR3 protein: CASTLIDRPSTDTQYF. CDR3 nucleotide sequence: TGTGCCAGCACATTGATAGACCGACCAAGCACAGATACGCAGTATTTT.